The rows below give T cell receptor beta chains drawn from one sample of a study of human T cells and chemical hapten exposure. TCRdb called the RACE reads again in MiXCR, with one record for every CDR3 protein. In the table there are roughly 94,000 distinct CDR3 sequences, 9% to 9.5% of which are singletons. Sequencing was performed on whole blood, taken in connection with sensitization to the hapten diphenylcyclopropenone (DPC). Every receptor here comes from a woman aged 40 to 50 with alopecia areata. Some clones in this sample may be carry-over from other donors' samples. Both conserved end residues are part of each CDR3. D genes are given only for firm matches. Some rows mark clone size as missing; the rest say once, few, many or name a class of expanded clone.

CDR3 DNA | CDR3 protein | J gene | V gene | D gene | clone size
TGTGCCAGCAGTCTCCTAGCGGGTCTACCGACCGAGCAGTACTTC | CASSLLAGLPTEQYF | TRBJ2-7 | TRBV6-2/TRBV6-3 | TRBD2 | NA
TGTGCCAGCAGCTTGGGGGGTACCCGCACAGATACGCAGTATTTT | CASSLGGTRTDTQYF | TRBJ2-3 | TRBV5-4 | NA | few
TGTGCCAGCAGCGAAGATACTGGGGGCGTAACTGAAGCTTTCTTT | CASSEDTGGVTEAFF | TRBJ1-1 | TRBV9 | NA | NA
TGTGCCACCAGTTCCACGCGTAACTATGGCTACACCTTC | CATSSTRNYGYTF | TRBJ1-2 | TRBV24-1 | NA | NA
TGTGCCAGCGGGACCTACAATGAGCAGTTCTTC | CASGTYNEQFF | TRBJ2-1 | TRBV2 | NA | NA
TGTGCCAGCAGCTTAGCGCCAAGACCTAGCGGGACTAGCACAGATACGCAGTATTTT | CASSLAPRPSGTSTDTQYF | TRBJ2-3 | TRBV7-6 | TRBD2 | few
TGCAGTGCCGAAAAACTTCCCGGGGACAGGGGCGGCGAAAAACTGTTTTTT | CSAEKLPGDRGGEKLFF | TRBJ1-4 | TRBV20-1 | TRBD1 | few
TGCGCCAGCAGCGCGGGTGGAGTAGGCGAAAAACTGTTTTTT | CASSAGGVGEKLFF | TRBJ1-4 | TRBV5-1 | NA | many
TGTGCCAGCAGCGGGTATGGAGATACGCAGTATTTT | CASSGYGDTQYF | TRBJ2-3 | TRBV7-2 | NA | few
TGCAGTGCTAGGATGGACCCTTACACTGAAGCTTTCTTT | CSARMDPYTEAFF | TRBJ1-1 | TRBV20-1 | NA | many
TGTGCCAGCAGCTTTTTGGCGGGGCAGGACACTGAAGCTTTCTTT | CASSFLAGQDTEAFF | TRBJ1-1 | TRBV14 | NA | few
TGTGCCAGCGCGACCTACGAGCAGTACTTC | CASATYEQYF | TRBJ2-7 | TRBV2 | NA | few
TGTGCTAGCAGCCTAGGCGGGCCTGGGGCCAACGTCCTGACTTTC | CASSLGGPGANVLTF | TRBJ2-6 | TRBV7-7 | NA | few
TGCAGCGCCTCGACAGGGGGTTTGGGCACTGAAGCTTTCTTT | CSASTGGLGTEAFF | TRBJ1-1 | TRBV29-1 | TRBD1 | many
TGTGCCAGCAGCCGTGGGACAGCCGGGACAATCACATACGAGCAGTACTTC | CASSRGTAGTITYEQYF | TRBJ2-7 | TRBV5-5 | TRBD1 | few
TGTGCCAGCAGTTACGCGGGGTTCTCTGAGCAGTACTTC | CASSYAGFSEQYF | TRBJ2-7 | TRBV6-5 | NA | few
TGTGCCAGCAGCTGGTCTAGCGGGACCTACGAGCAGTACTTC | CASSWSSGTYEQYF | TRBJ2-7 | TRBV3-1 | TRBD2 | many
TGCAGTGCTAGCCGAAGCACAGATACGCAGTATTTT | CSASRSTDTQYF | TRBJ2-3 | TRBV20-1 | NA | few
TGTGCCAGCAGTTATCTAGCGGGAGTTGACATTCAGTACTTC | CASSYLAGVDIQYF | TRBJ2-4 | TRBV6-2/TRBV6-3 | TRBD2 | few
TGTGCCAGCAGCTTAATAGGGACAGCCGGCTACGAGCAGTACTTC | CASSLIGTAGYEQYF | TRBJ2-7 | TRBV7-3 | TRBD1 | many
TGTGCCAGCAGTGAAGTAACAGGGGACGAAAAACTGTTTTTT | CASSEVTGDEKLFF | TRBJ1-4 | TRBV6-1 | TRBD1 | many
TGTGCCAGCAGTTCCTACAGGGGTGAGCAGTTCTTC | CASSSYRGEQFF | TRBJ2-1 | TRBV27 | TRBD1 | many
TGTGCCAGCAGTGAGGGGGATGGGGCCAACGTCCTGACTTTC | CASSEGDGANVLTF | TRBJ2-6 | TRBV6-1 | NA | NA
TGTGCCTCTCAAGCAGGAGGGTATTCTCAGCCCCAGCATTTT | CASQAGGYSQPQHF | TRBJ1-5 | TRBV6-2/TRBV6-3 | NA | NA
TGTGCCAGCAGCAGCTTCAAACAGGGAGCAGATACGCAGTATTTT | CASSSFKQGADTQYF | TRBJ2-3 | TRBV28 | NA | NA
TGTGCCTGGAGGGAACCTAGCGGGAGCGTCTACGAGCAGTACTTC | CAWREPSGSVYEQYF | TRBJ2-7 | TRBV30 | TRBD2 | NA
TGTGCCAGCAGCCTTCGTTTACCCCGGGGAGCTCCCTACGAGCAGTACTTC | CASSLRLPRGAPYEQYF | TRBJ2-7 | TRBV3-1 | NA | NA
TGTGCCAGCAGAGTGGACAGAGCTAACACTGAAGCTTTCTTT | CASRVDRANTEAFF | TRBJ1-1 | TRBV6-1 | NA | many
TGCAGCGTTCTTCGGCCAGGGGGGAACATTCAGTACTTC | CSVLRPGGNIQYF | TRBJ2-4 | TRBV29-1 | NA | many
TGTGCCAGCAGCCTCTACCGGCAGGCCATAAATGAGCAGTTCTTC | CASSLYRQAINEQFF | TRBJ2-1 | TRBV27 | NA | many
TGTGCCAGCAGCCAAGGAAGACAAAATAATTCACCCCTCCACTTT | CASSQGRQNNSPLHF | TRBJ1-6 | TRBV3-1 | NA | many
TGTGCCAGCAGCAAAGGGGCCGGCTACGAGCAGTACTTC | CASSKGAGYEQYF | TRBJ2-7 | TRBV21-1 | NA | NA
TGTGCCAGCAGTTACTCTGCCACAACAGATACGCAGTATTTT | CASSYSATTDTQYF | TRBJ2-3 | TRBV6-5 | NA | many
TGCAGCGTCGGGGAAATGGGTCAGCCCCAGCATTTT | CSVGEMGQPQHF | TRBJ1-5 | TRBV29-1 | NA | many
TGTGCCAGCAGTTTTCACACCGGGGGTTCCTACGAGCAGTACTTC | CASSFHTGGSYEQYF | TRBJ2-7 | TRBV28 | NA | few
TGTGCCAGCAGCTCTTCTAGCGTTAGCACAGATACGCAGTATTTT | CASSSSSVSTDTQYF | TRBJ2-3 | TRBV7-2 | NA | many
TGCAGCGTTGAAGAAGGTCAGGTCGGCAATGAGCAGTTCTTC | CSVEEGQVGNEQFF | TRBJ2-1 | TRBV29-1 | NA | few
TGCAGTGCTAGAGACCCTAGGGGCGTGGGGGAGCTGTTTTTT | CSARDPRGVGELFF | TRBJ2-2 | TRBV20-1 | NA | many